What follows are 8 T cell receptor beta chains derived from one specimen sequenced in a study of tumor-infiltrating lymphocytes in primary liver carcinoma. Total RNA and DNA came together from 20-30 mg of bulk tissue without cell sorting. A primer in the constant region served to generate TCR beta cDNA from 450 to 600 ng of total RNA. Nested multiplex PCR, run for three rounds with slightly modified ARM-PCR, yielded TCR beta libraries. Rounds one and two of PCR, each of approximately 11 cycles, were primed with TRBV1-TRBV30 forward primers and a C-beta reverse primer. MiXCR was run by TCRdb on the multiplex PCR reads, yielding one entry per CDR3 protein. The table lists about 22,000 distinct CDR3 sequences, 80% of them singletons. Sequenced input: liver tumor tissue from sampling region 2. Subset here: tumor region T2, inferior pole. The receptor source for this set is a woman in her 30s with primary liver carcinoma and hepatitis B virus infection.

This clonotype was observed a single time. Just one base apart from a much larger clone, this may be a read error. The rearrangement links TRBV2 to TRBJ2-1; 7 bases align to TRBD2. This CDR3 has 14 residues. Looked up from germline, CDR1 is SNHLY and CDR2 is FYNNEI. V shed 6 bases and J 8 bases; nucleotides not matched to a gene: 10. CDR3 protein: CASRREWLGDEQFF. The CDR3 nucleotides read TGTGCCAGCAGGCGGGAGTGGTTGGGGGATGAGCAGTTCTTC.

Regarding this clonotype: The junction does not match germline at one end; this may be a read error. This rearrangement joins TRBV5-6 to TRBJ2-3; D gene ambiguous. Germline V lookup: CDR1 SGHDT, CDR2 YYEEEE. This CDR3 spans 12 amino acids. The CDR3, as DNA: TGTGCCAGCAGCTTGATGGCAGATACGCGGTATTTT. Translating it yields CASSLMADTRYF.

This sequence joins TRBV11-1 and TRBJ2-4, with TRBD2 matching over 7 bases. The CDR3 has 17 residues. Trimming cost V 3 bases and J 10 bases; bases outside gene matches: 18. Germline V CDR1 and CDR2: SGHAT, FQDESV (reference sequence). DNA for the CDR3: TGTGCCAGCAGCTTTCCCGAGATCAGCGGGACCAACAATATTCAGTACTTC. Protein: CASSFPEISGTNNIQYF.

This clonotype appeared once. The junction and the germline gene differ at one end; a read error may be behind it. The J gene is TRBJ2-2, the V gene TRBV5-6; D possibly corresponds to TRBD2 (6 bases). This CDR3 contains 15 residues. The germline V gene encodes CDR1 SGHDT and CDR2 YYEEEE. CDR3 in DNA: TGCGCCAGCAGCTTAGCACCCAGAGTCACCGGGGGACTGTTTTTT. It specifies CASSLAPRVTGGLFF.

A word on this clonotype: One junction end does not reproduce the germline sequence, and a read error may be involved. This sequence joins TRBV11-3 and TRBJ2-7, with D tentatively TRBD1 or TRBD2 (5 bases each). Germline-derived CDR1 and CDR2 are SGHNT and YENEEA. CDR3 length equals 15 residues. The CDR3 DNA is TGTGCCAGCAGTTTAGTCCGGGACCTCTCCTACGATCAGTACTTC. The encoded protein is CASSLVRDLSYDQYF.

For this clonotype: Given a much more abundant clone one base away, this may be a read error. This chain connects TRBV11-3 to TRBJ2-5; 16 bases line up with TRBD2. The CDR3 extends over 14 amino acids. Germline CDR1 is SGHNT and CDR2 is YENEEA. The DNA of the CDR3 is TGTACCAGCAGCCCAGGGACTAGCGGGAGGGCCCAGTATTTC. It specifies CTSSPGTSGRAQYF.

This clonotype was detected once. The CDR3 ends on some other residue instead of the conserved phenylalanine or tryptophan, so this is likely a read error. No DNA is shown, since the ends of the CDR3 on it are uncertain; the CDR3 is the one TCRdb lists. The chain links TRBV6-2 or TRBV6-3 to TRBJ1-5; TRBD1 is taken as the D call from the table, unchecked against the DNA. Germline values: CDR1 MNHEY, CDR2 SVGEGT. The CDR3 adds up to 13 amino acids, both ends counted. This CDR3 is CASGYRDNQPHHL.

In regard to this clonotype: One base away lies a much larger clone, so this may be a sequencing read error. CDR3 region: CASSEWKADTEAFF. DNA of the CDR3: TGCGCCAGCAGTGAGTGGAAGGCGGACACTGAAGCTTTCTTT. The V gene is TRBV10-2, the J gene TRBJ1-1, with D unclear. The length of the CDR3 is 14 residues. Germline V gives CDR1 WSHSY, CDR2 SAAADI. The V gene lost 1 base and the J gene lost 3 bases, with 9 bases spanning the gap.